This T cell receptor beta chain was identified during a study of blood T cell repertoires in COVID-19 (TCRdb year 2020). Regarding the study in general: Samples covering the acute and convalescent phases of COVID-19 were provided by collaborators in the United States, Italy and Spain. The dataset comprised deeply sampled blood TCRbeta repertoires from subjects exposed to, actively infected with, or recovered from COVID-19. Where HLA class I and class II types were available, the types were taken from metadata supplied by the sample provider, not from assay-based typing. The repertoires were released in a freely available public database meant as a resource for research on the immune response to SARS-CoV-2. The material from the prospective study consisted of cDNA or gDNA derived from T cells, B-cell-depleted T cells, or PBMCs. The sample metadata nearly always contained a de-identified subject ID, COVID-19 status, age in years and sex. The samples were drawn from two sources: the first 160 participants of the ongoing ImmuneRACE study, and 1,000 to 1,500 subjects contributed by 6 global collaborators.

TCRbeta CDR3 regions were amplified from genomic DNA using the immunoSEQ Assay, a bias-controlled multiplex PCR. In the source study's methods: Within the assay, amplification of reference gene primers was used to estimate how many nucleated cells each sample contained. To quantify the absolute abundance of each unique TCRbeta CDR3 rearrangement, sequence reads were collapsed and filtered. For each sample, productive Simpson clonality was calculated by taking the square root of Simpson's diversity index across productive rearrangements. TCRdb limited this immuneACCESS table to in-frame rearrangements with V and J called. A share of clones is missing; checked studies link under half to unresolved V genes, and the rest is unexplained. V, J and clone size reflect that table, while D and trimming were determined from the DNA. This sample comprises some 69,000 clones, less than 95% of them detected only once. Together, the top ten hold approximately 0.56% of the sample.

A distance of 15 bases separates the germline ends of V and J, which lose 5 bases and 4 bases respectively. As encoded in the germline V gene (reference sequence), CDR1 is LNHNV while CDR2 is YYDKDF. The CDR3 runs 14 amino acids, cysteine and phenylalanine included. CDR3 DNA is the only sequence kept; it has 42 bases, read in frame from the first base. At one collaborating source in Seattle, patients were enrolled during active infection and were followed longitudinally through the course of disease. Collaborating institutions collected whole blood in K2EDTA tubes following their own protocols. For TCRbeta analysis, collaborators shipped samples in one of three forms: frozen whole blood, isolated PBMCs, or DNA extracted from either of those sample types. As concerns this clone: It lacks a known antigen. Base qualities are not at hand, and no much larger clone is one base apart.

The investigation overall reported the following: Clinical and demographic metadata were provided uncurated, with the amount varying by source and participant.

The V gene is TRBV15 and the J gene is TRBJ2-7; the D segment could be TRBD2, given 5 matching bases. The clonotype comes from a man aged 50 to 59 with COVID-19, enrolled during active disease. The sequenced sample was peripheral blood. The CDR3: CATSPGLLNYEQYF. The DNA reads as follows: TGTGCCACCAGCCCCGGACTGTTAAATTACGAGCAGTACTTC.